The 22 T cell receptor beta chains presented below share a single source sample, sequenced in a study of blood T cell repertoires in COVID-19. Profiled with immunoSEQ multiplex PCR; TCRdb holds only in-frame clones, not every one. The sample includes roughly 230,000 clones, about 90% of them seen just once. The sample taken for sequencing was peripheral blood. All receptors derive from an older woman with COVID-19, enrolled during active disease.

V usage is TRBV6-5 and J usage is TRBJ1-1, with 7 nucleotides matching TRBD1. V shed 2 bases and J 12 bases; nucleotides not matched to a gene: 15. The V gene's germline CDR1 is MNHEY and CDR2 SVGAGI. The CDR3 has 15 amino acids. CDR3 loop: CASSYGTTGKSETFF. CDR3 DNA: TGTGCCAGCAGTTACGGCACGACAGGGAAAAGCGAAACTTTCTTT.

This clone has just one count. V gene TRBV3-1 (or the pseudogene TRBV3-2) combines with J gene TRBJ1-1, with 8 positions matching TRBD1. Looked up from germline, CDR1 is LGHDT and CDR2 is YNNKEL (reference sequence). Trimming removed 4 bases from V and 0 bases from J; junction bases left unmatched: 4. This CDR3 contains 15 residues. For the CDR3, the DNA is TGTGCCAGCAGCCGGACAGGGAGGGTGAACACTGAAGCTTTCTTT. Translated: CASSRTGRVNTEAFF.

J is TRBJ2-1 and V is TRBV5-1; D is perhaps TRBD2 (6 bases). The CDR3 spans 13 residues. The V end was cut by 5 bases, the J end by 3 bases, with 9 bases between. CDR1 and CDR2 from the germline V gene are SGHRS and YFSETQ. The CDR3 nucleotides read TGCGCCAGCAGACCGGGGGACTACAATGAGCAGTTCTTC. It is translated as CASRPGDYNEQFF.

J is TRBJ2-2 and V is TRBV18, with 11 positions matching TRBD1. CDR3 length equals 15 residues. Germline V CDR1 and CDR2: KGHSH, LQKENI. Trimming took 6 bases from V and 4 from J; bases not matched to a gene: 4. The CDR3 DNA reads as TGTGCCAGCTCCCCCGGGACAGGGGGCACCGGGGAGCTGTTTTTT. It specifies CASSPGTGGTGELFF.

This chain joins TRBV7-3 and TRBJ2-7; TRBD1 matches at 8 bases. V shed 3 bases, J shed 2 bases, and the junction held 6 bases outside the gene matches. Per germline, CDR1 SGHTA and CDR2 FQGTGA. The CDR3 sequence is 15 residues long. The CDR3 reads CASSLHGQGTYEQYF. DNA for the CDR3: TGTGCCAGCAGCTTGCACGGACAGGGAACCTACGAGCAGTACTTC.

The rearrangement joins TRBV4-3 to TRBJ2-1, with a tentative D call TRBD1 (6 bases). The CDR3 is 16 amino acids. The ends were cut back, 1 base at V and 0 bases at J, with 10 bases in the middle. Germline V lookup: CDR1 LGHNA, CDR2 YSLEER. CDR3 protein: CASSQGARGSYNEQFF. CDR3 nucleotides: TGCGCCAGCAGCCAAGGGGCCAGGGGCTCCTACAATGAGCAGTTCTTC.

The CDR3 DNA reads TGTGCCTGGAGATCAGGGGTTGGCGGGGAGCTGTTTTTT. Translated: CAWRSGVGGELFF. This chain connects TRBV30 to TRBJ2-2, with D possibly matching TRBD1 (6 bases). Trimming took off 3 bases at V and 7 bases at J, with 12 bases between the two ends. Germline V gene data show CDR1 as GTSNPN and CDR2 as SVGIG (reference sequence). This CDR3 contains 13 residues.

This clone has only one observation. The chain employs TRBV18 and TRBJ1-4; D remains ambiguous. Germline V gene sequence: CDR1 KGHSH, CDR2 LQKENI. Trimming stripped 8 bases from V and 8 bases from J, with 18 bases between. The CDR3 loop spans 14 amino acids. The CDR3 DNA reads as TGTGCCAGCGCCCCCGGGATTCAAAAGGAAAAACTGTTTTTT. Residues: CASAPGIQKEKLFF. Drawing the rest from reference TRBV18 and TRBJ1-4, the complete variable domain is NAGVMQNPRHLVRRRGQEARLRCSPMKGHSHVYWYRQLPEEGLKFMVYLQKENIIDESGMPKERFSAEFPKEGPSILRIQQVVRGDSAAYFCASAPGIQKEKLFFGSGTQLSVL.

This rearrangement joins TRBV5-5 to TRBJ2-1, with a possible D match to TRBD2 (5 bases). V lost 4 bases and J lost 0, with 17 bases in between. Germline loops: CDR1 SGHKS, CDR2 YYEKEE (reference sequence). The CDR3 consists of 17 residues. CDR3 coding DNA: TGTGCCAGCAGCCCAACGTCGAGGGTGGGCTCCTACAATGAGCAGTTCTTC. Its translation: CASSPTSRVGSYNEQFF.

This sequence joins TRBV19 and TRBJ1-2, with D tentatively TRBD1 (6 bases). CDR1 is LNHDA and CDR2 is SQIVND in the germline V gene (reference sequence). The CDR3 loop spans 14 amino acids. Trimming stripped 3 bases from V and 4 bases from J, with 12 bases between. The DNA for the CDR3 is TGTGCCAGTAGTATCGTTCAGGGGAGCTATGGCTACACCTTC. It encodes CASSIVQGSYGYTF.

V and J are TRBV15 and TRBJ1-1; D may be TRBD1 (6 bases). This CDR3 region has 17 residues. Germline lookup yields CDR1 LNHNV and CDR2 YYDKDF (reference sequence). V was pared by 0 bases and J by 0 bases, with 14 bases between. This CDR3 reads CATSRDGQGRMNTEAFF. The CDR3 DNA is TGTGCCACCAGCAGAGATGGGCAGGGGAGAATGAACACTGAAGCTTTCTTT.

This chain joins TRBV15 and TRBJ2-7; D is unresolved. Between the trimmed V and J ends, which lost 5 bases and 5 bases, there was a span of 16 bases. Germline CDR1 and CDR2: LNHNV and YYDKDF (reference sequence). CDR3 size: 14 residues. The CDR3 DNA is TGTGCCACCAGCTTTCTTAACAGCTACCACGAGCAGTACTTC. Amino acids: CATSFLNSYHEQYF. Looking up the rest from reference TRBV15 and TRBJ2-7 gives the full variable domain: DAMVIQNPRYQVTQFGKPVTLSCSQTLNHNVMYWYQQKSSQAPKLLFHYYDKDFNNEADTPDNFQSRRPNTSFCFLDIRSPGLGDTAMYLCATSFLNSYHEQYFGPGTRLTVT.

CDR3 in amino acids: CATSRASGGTDTQYF. The CDR3 nucleotides read TGTGCCACCAGTAGGGCTAGCGGGGGCACAGATACGCAGTATTTT. This chain joins TRBV24-1 and TRBJ2-3; 9 bases align to TRBD2. The CDR3 totals 15 residues. The germline V gene has CDR1 KGHDR and CDR2 SFDVKD. V was pared by 6 bases and J by 1 base, with 4 bases of the junction left unmatched.

V is TRBV20-1 and J is TRBJ2-5; D perhaps matches TRBD2 (6 bases). Germline values: CDR1 DFQATT, CDR2 SNEGSKA (reference sequence). V lost 3 bases and J lost 3, with 11 bases in between. The CDR3 contains 13 residues. The CDR3 DNA sequence: TGCAGTGCTAGTCTGTCGGGGGAAGAGACCCAGTACTTC. Protein product: CSASLSGEETQYF.

The chain uses TRBV19 and TRBJ2-4; D is possibly TRBD2 (6 bases). The CDR3 sequence is 18 residues long. V gave up 5 bases and J gave up 0 bases, with 20 bases separating them. Germline loops: CDR1 LNHDA, CDR2 SQIVND (reference sequence). The CDR3 sequence: CASSRILGGGSAKNIQYF. The CDR3 DNA is TGTGCCAGTAGTCGAATACTGGGTGGGGGGTCAGCCAAAAACATTCAGTACTTC. Full variable domain (remainder filled in from reference TRBV19 and TRBJ2-4): DGGITQSPKYLFRKEGQNVTLSCEQNLNHDAMYWYRQDPGQGLRLIYYSQIVNDFQKGDIAEGYSVSREKKESFPLTVTSAQKNPTAFYLCASSRILGGGSAKNIQYFGAGTRLSVL.

This chain connects TRBV6-1 to TRBJ1-1, with 7 nucleotides matching TRBD1. J lost 4 bases, V lost 3 bases, and 8 bases had no gene match. CDR3 size: 15 residues. Germline V gene lookup returns CDR1 MNHNS and CDR2 SASEGT. The CDR3 DNA is TGTGCCAGCAGTGACGACAGGGTTGCCCTCACTGAAGCTTTCTTT. Its protein product is CASSDDRVALTEAFF.

This chain joins TRBV20-1 and TRBJ2-3, with D possibly TRBD2 on 5 matching bases. CDR1 DFQATT and CDR2 SNEGSKA come from the germline V gene (reference sequence). The CDR3 is 14 residues long. The V and J ends lost 3 bases and 2 bases respectively, with 12 bases between them. In DNA, the CDR3 is TGCAGTGCTAGTGCGCGGGTTTCCACAGATACGCAGTATTTT. This translates into CSASARVSTDTQYF.

V gene TRBV19 combines with J gene TRBJ1-1; weak D call: TRBD1 (5 bases). V was cut by 4 bases and J by 1 base, with 13 bases left in between. The CDR3 covers 15 residues. From germline, CDR1 is LNHDA and CDR2 SQIVND (reference sequence). The DNA of the CDR3 is TGTGCCAGTAGTAACCGGGGACTCTCGAACACTGAAGCTTTCTTT. It encodes CASSNRGLSNTEAFF.

The rearrangement links TRBV11-2 to TRBJ1-1; TRBD1 agrees at 7 bases. J lost 0 bases, V lost 3 bases, and 4 bases had no gene match. Looked up from germline, CDR1 is SGHAT and CDR2 is FQNNGV. This CDR3 contains 15 residues. The CDR3 DNA sequence: TGTGCCAGCAGCTTTGAGACAGGGATGAACACTGAAGCTTTCTTT. Translated, it gives CASSFETGMNTEAFF.

This clone was seen a single time. This chain joins TRBV3-1 (or the pseudogene TRBV3-2) and TRBJ2-7; 8 bases are a match to TRBD1. This CDR3 region has 16 residues. In germline, CDR1 is LGHDT, CDR2 YNNKEL (reference sequence). Germline trimming cut 1 base from V and 6 bases from J; bases unmatched to any gene: 11. CDR3 protein: CASSQAATGAFREQYF. The CDR3, as DNA: TGTGCCAGCAGCCAAGCCGCGACAGGGGCCTTTCGCGAGCAGTACTTC.

This clone has just a few counts. The chain couples TRBV29-1 to TRBJ1-1; tentatively, D is TRBD1 (5 bases). Germline-derived CDR1 and CDR2 are SQVTM and ANQGSEA. CDR3 size: 13 residues. V was shortened by 6 bases and J by 3 bases, with 14 bases between the two germline ends. CDR3 DNA sequence: TGCAGCGTCGTGGGGGGAGGGGACACTGAAGCTTTCTTT. Translation gives CSVVGGGDTEAFF.

The chain links TRBV6-4 to TRBJ2-1; D is possibly TRBD1 (7 bases). The ends were cut back, 0 bases at V and 0 bases at J, with 12 bases in the middle. Germline CDR1 reads MRHNA; CDR2 reads SNTAGT. The CDR3 length is 17 residues. In DNA form, the CDR3 reads TGTGCCAGCAGTGACTCTGCAGGGGGGACCTCCTACAATGAGCAGTTCTTC. Translation: CASSDSAGGTSYNEQFF.